The following is a TCR beta chain sequence with its context. The antigen is unknown. These data belong to a study of OX40 agonist ivuxolimab in advanced cancers. Looking at the study overall: Participants, around 80% male, averaged approximately 56 years of age, ranging from about 23 to 85.

Study-wide findings and caveats: Also present in some nonresponders was a low level of normalized T-cell clonal expansion. With doses of 0.1 to 3.0 mg/kg, CD4+ and CD8+ blood T cells had undergone clonal expansion by week 6.

Trimming cost V 0 bases and J 7 bases; bases outside gene matches: 7. Germline lookup yields CDR1 SGHRS and CDR2 YFSETQ. The CDR3 runs 15 residues. Sequencing was performed with immunoSEQ multiplex PCR; in TCRdb, only in-frame clones are kept and a portion is missing. The sample shows under 25,000 clones, approximately 87% of them seen only once. The sequences come from CD4+ or CD8+ T cells sorted from blood, collected in a trial of the OX40 agonist ivuxolimab. This sequence originates from an adult with an advanced solid tumor such as melanoma, head and neck, liver or kidney cancer. The rearrangement joins TRBV5-1 to TRBJ2-5; 9 nucleotides align to TRBD1. The CDR3 loop reads CASSLAGTGRRTQYF. In nucleotides, the CDR3 is TGCGCCAGCAGCTTGGCCGGGACAGGGCGGAGGACCCAGTACTTC.